The clone carrying this TCR beta chain was observed a few times. The target antigen is unknown. Measured with immunoSEQ multiplex PCR; TCRdb has only the in-frame clones, and not every one. The table records under 55,000 clones, 85% to 90% of them present only once. This sample stems from a study of OX40 agonist ivuxolimab in advanced cancers. Whole-study context: Having had anti-PD-1, anti-PD-L1 or anti-CTLA-4 therapy before was allowed, and roughly 40% had some. Study-level findings and limits: Average numbers of expanded clones were greater in CD8+ T cells than in CD4+. Certain nonresponding patients likewise had low normalized T-cell clonal expansion.

Blood was sampled at baseline, cycle 4 day 1, and cycle 7 day 1. This CDR3 is 14 amino acids long. CDR1 GTSNPN and CDR2 SVGIG come from the germline V gene (reference sequence). Trimming cost V 0 bases and J 2 bases, with 10 bases left between them. This specimen was CD4+ or CD8+ T cells sorted from blood, taken in a trial of the OX40 agonist ivuxolimab. The chain couples TRBV30 to TRBJ1-1, with D possibly being TRBD1 (5 bases). This TCR derives from an adult with an advanced solid tumor such as melanoma, head and neck, liver or kidney cancer. The CDR3 nucleotides read TGTGCCTGGAGTGTACCGGGGGTTAACACTGAAGCTTTCTTT. It yields the protein CAWSVPGVNTEAFF. Together with reference TRBV30 and TRBJ1-1, the CDR3 gives the full variable domain: SQTIHQWPATLVQPVGSPLSLECTVEGTSNPNLYWYRQAAGRGLQLLFYSVGIGQISSEVPQNLSASRPQDRQFILSSKKLLLSDSGFYLCAWSVPGVNTEAFFGQGTRLTVV.